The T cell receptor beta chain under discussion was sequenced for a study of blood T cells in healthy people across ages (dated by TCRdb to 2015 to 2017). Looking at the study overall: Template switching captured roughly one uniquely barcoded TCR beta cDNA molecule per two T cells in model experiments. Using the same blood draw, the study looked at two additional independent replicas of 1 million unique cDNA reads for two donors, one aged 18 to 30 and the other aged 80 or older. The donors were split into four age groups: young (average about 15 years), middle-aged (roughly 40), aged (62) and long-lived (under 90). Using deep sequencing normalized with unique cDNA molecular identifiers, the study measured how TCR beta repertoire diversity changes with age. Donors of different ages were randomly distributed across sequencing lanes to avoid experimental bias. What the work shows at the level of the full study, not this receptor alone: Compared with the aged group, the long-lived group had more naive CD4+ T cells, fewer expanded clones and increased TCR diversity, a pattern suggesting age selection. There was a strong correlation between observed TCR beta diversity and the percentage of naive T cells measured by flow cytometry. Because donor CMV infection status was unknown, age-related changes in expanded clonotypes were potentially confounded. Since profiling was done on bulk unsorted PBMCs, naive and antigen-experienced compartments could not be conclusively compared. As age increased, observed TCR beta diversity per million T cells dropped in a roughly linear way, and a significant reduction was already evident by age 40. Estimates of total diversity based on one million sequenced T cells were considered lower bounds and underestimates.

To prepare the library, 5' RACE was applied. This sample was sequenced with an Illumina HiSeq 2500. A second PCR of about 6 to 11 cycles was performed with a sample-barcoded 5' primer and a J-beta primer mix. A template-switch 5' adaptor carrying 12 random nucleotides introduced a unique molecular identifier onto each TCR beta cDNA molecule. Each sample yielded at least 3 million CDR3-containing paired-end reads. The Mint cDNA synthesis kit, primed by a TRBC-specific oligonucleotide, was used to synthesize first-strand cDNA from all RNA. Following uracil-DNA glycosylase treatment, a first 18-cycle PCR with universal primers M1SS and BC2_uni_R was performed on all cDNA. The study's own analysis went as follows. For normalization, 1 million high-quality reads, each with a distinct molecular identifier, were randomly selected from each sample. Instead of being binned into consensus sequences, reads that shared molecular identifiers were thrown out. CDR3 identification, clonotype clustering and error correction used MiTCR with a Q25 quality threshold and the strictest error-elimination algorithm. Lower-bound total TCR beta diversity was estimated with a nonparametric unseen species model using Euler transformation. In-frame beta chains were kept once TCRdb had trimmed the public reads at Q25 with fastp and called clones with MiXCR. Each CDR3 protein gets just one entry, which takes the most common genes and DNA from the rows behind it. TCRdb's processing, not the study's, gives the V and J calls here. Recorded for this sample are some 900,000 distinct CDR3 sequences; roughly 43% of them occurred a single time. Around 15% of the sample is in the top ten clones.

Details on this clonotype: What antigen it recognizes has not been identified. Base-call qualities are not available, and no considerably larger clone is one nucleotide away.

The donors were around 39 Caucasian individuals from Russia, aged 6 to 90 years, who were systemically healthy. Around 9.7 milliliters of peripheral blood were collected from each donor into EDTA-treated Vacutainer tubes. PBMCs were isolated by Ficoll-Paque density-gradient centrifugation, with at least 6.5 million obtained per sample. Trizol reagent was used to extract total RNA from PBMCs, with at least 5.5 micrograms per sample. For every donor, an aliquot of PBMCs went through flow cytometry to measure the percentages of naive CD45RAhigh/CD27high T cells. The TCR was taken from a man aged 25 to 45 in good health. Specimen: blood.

The DNA sequence is TGCAGTGCTCGGCTAGCGGGGGGGCGCGGTGTGAGGAATGAGCAGTACTTC. This gives the protein CSARLAGGRGVRNEQYF. The chain employs TRBV20-1 and TRBJ2-5; 12 nucleotides in the junction match TRBD2. From the cysteine up to the phenylalanine, the CDR3 has a length of 17 residues. The CDR3 DNA has 51 bases and is translated from base 1. Compared with germline, V lacks 5 bases and J lacks 11 bases; bases without a gene match: 21. CDR1 and CDR2 are read off the germline V gene (reference sequence) as DFQATT and SNEGSKA.